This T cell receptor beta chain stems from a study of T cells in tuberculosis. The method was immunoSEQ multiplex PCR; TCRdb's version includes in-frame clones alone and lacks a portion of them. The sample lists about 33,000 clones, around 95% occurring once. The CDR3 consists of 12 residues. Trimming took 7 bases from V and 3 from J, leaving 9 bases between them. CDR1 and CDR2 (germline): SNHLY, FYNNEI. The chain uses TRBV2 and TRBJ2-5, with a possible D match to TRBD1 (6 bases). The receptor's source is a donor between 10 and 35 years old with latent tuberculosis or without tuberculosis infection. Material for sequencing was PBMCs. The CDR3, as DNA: TGTGCCAGCAAAACAGGGAAAGAGACCCAGTACTTC. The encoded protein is CASKTGKETQYF.